This T cell receptor beta chain was profiled in a study of memory CD4+ T cells and cytomegalovirus serostatus. TCRdb's copy holds only in-frame clones and misses some; the assay was immunoSEQ multiplex PCR. The table has under 80,000 clones, around four fifths seen once; the top ten hold 2.6%. The CDR3 is made up of 15 amino acids. The germline CDR1 and CDR2 sequences are GTSNPN and SVGIG (reference sequence). The ends were cut back, 2 bases at V and 4 bases at J, with 17 bases in the middle. Concerning this clone itself: Its antigen is currently unknown.

The sort gate was single viable CD3+CD4+CD8-CD45RO+ cells for memory CD4+ T cells. CMV serostatus came from serum IgG against pp150, pp28, p38, p52. CD4+ T cells were isolated by positive magnetic selection. Study-wide results and limits: Each of approximately 61 CMV-associated TCRbeta sequences occurred in one to five individuals.

This TCR was sampled from an adult in good health and CMV-seropositive. The sequenced sample consisted of memory CD4+ T cells from blood. The V and J genes are TRBV30 and TRBJ1-2, with D maybe TRBD1 (5 bases). Written as DNA, the CDR3 is TGTGCCTGGAGTACGGGCGGGGGGGATAGCTATGGCTACACCTTC. Protein: CAWSTGGGDSYGYTF.